The clone carrying this T cell receptor beta chain came up many times. Antigen specificity is unknown. Exclusion criteria comprised uncontrolled infection, other autoimmune disease, pregnancy or lactation. The data derive from a study of T cells in Graves' hyperthyroidism and ophthalmopathy. Study results and limitations: Most expanded thyroid clonotypes above 0.001 also appeared in blood.

The CDR3 is 15 residues long. Trimming removed 3 bases from V and 0 bases from J, with 9 bases in between. The germline V gene encodes CDR1 KGHSH and CDR2 LQKENI. Amplification yielded TCR beta CDR3 regions, with RNA transcripts as the source. The TCR CDR3 was amplified in a first-round RT-PCR using the HTBI primer set. TCRdb processed the multiplex PCR reads anew with MiXCR; each CDR3 protein has one entry. The sample records about 380,000 distinct CDR3 sequences, around 13% being singletons. This clonotype was sampled from a woman in her twenties or thirties with Graves' ophthalmopathy. The sample comprised blood. The V gene is TRBV18, the J gene TRBJ2-1; the D call may be TRBD1 or TRBD2 (5 bases each). In DNA, the CDR3 is TGTGCCAGCTCACCCCGGGACGCCTCCTACAATGAGCAGTTCTTC. This translates into CASSPRDASYNEQFF.